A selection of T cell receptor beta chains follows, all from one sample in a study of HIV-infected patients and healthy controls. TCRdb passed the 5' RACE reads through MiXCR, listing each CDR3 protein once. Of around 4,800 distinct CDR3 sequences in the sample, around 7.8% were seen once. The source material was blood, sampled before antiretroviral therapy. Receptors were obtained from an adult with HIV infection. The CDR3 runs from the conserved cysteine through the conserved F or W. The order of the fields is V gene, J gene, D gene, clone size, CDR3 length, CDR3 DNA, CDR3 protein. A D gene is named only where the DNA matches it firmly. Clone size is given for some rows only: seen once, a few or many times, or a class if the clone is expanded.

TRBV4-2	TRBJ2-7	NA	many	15	TGTGCCAGCAGCCAACCGGGAGAAGGGAGCTACGAGCAGTACTTC	CASSQPGEGSYEQYF
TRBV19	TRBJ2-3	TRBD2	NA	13	TGTGCCAGCGGGACTAGCGGGTCAGAAACGCAGTATTTT	CASGTSGSETQYF
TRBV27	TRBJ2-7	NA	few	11	TGTGCCAGCAGTTTGAGTGGCGAGCAGTACTTC	CASSLSGEQYF
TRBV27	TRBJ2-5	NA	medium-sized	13	TGTGCCAGCAGTTCAGGGCTCGCAGAGACCCAGTACTTC	CASSSGLAETQYF
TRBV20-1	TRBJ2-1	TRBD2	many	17	TGCAGTGCTAGAGCGGTAGCGGGAGGGCCTCTCTCCAATGAGCAGTTCTTC	CSARAVAGGPLSNEQFF
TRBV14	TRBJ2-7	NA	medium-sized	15	TGTGCCAGCAGCCAAGCAGTAGGCCCCGCGGCCGAGCAGTACTTC	CASSQAVGPAAEQYF
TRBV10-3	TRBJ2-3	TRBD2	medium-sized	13	TGTGCCATCAGTGGAGCTAGCGGGGGGGTTCAGTATTTT	CAISGASGGVQYF
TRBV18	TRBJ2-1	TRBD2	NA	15	TGTGCCAGCTCACCCCCGGGACTAGCGGGTAATGAGCAGTTCTTC	CASSPPGLAGNEQFF
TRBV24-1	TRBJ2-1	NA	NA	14	TGTGCCACCAGTGAGACGGACAGAAACAATGAGCAGTTCTTC	CATSETDRNNEQFF
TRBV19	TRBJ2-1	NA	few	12	TGTGCCAGTACGAGGGCTGGCAATGAGCAGTTCTTC	CASTRAGNEQFF
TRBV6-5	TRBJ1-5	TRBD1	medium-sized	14	TGTGCCAGCAGTCCCGGACAGGACAGAAGGCCCCAGCATTTT	CASSPGQDRRPQHF
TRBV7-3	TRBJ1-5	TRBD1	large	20	TGTGCCAGCAGCTTAAGATCTCGGAGGACAGGGGTTTGGAGCAATCAGCCCCAGCATTTT	CASSLRSRRTGVWSNQPQHF
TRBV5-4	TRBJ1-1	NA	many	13	TGTGCCAGCAGCCCCAGGGTAGGGACTGAAGCTTTCTTT	CASSPRVGTEAFF
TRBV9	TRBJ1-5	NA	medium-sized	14	TGTGCCAGCAGCCCACTCGGGAGCAATCAGCCCCAGCATTTT	CASSPLGSNQPQHF
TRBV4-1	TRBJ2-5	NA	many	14	TGCGCCAGCAGCCAAGAGGACAACCAAGAGACCCAGTACTTC	CASSQEDNQETQYF
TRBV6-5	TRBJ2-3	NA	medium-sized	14	TGTGCCAGCAGTCTGCGGGGAACAGGAGATACGCAGTATTTT	CASSLRGTGDTQYF
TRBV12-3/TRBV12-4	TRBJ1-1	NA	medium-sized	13	TGTGCCACCTCGCCACAACAGGGATCTGAAGCTTTCTTT	CATSPQQGSEAFF
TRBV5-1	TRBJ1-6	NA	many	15	TGCGCCAGCAGATCGGCGGAACTTGGCAATTCACCCCTCCACTTT	CASRSAELGNSPLHF
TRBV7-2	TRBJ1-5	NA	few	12	TGTGCCAGCAGCTTGGAGAATCAGCCCCAGCATTTT	CASSLENQPQHF
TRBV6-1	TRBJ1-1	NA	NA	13	TGTGCCAGCAGGGGAAAGGGATTCGCTGAAGCTTTCTTT	CASRGKGFAEAFF
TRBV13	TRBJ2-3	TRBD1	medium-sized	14	TGTGCCAGCAGAAGGGGGCGCGGATCAGATACGCAGTATTTT	CASRRGRGSDTQYF